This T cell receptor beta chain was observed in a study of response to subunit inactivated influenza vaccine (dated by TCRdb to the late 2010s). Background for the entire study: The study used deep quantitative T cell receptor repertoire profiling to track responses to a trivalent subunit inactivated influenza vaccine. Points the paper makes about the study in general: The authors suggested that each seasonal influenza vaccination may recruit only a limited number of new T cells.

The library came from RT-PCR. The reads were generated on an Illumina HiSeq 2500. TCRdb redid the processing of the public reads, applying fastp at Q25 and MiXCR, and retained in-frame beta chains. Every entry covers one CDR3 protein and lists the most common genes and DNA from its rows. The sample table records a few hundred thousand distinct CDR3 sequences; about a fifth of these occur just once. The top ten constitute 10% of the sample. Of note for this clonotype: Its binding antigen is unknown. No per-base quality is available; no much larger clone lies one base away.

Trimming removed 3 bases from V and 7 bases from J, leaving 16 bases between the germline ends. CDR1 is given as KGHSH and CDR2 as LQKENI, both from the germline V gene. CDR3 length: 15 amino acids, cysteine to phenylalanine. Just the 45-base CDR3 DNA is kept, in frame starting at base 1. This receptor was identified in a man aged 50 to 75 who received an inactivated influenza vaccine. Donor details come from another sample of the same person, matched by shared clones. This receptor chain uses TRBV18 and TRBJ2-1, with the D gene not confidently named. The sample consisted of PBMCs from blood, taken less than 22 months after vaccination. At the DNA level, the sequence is TGTGCCAGCTCACCTAGTTCCGCCAGCACAAATGAGCAGTTCTTC. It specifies CASSPSSASTNEQFF.